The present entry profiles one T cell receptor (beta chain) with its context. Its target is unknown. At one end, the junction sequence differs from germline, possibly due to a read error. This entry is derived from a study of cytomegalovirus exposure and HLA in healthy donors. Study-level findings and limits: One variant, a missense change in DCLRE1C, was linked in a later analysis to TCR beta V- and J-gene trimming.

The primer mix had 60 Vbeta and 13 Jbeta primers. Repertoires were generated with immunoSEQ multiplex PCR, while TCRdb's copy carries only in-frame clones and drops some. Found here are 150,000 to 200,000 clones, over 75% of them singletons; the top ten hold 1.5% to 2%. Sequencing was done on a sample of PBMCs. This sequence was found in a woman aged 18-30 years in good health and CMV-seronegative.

The CDR3 reads CSSSYEKAEAFF. The CDR3, as DNA: TGTTCCAGCAGCTATGAGAAAGCTGAAGCTTTCTTT. This chain joins TRBV7-9 and TRBJ1-1, with unresolved D. CDR1 and CDR2 (germline): SEHNR, FQNEAQ (reference sequence). This CDR3 has 12 amino acids.